This entry describes one TCR beta chain. Living in about two dozen US areas, the participants were between about 18 and 100 years of age. Membership in each cohort depended on participant-reported clinical history. The source of the sample is a study of blood T cell repertoires in COVID-19. Study-level information: Some COVID-19 samples were acute and others convalescent; all came from the United States, Italy and Spain.

Only in-frame clones appear in the TCRdb table, and some are missing; sequencing was by immunoSEQ multiplex PCR. Of more than 200,000 clones listed, approximately 90% were seen once; the top ten hold roughly a tenth. The sample comprised PBMCs or T cells enriched from blood (not recorded which). This TCR derives from a man aged 25-40 years who had recovered from COVID-19.

This CDR3 is CASSSGLAGTYEQYF. CDR3 coding DNA: TGTGCCAGCAGCTCCGGACTAGCGGGAACCTACGAGCAGTACTTC. The chain carries TRBV7-9 and TRBJ2-7; TRBD2 aligns across 12 bases. CDR1 and CDR2 from the germline V gene are SEHNR and FQNEAQ (reference sequence). The junction had 3 bases not matched to a gene; V was cut back by 4 bases and J by 2 bases. The CDR3 is 15 amino acids. The complete variable domain, with remaining parts taken from reference TRBV7-9 and TRBJ2-7, reads DTGVSQNPRHKITKRGQNVTFRCDPISEHNRLYWYRQTLGQGPEFLTYFQNEAQLEKSRLLSDRFSAERPKGSFSTLEIQRTEQGDSAMYLCASSSGLAGTYEQYFGPGTRLTVT.